The TCR beta chain under discussion was sequenced for a study of blood T cells in healthy people across ages. With a J-beta primer mix and a sample-barcoded 5' primer, a second PCR ran about 7 to 11 cycles. Using its own MiXCR run on the 5' RACE reads, TCRdb lists one record per CDR3 protein. The table includes some 1 million distinct CDR3 sequences, 45% detected once. This CDR3 comprises 15 residues. The V end lost 4 bases, the J end lost 7 bases, and 17 bases lay between the germline ends. The germline CDR1 and CDR2 sequences are SGHRS and YFSETQ. The chain uses TRBV5-1 and TRBJ1-4; D ambiguous. The sample consisted of blood. The sequence was collected from a woman aged 55 to 70 in good health. The DNA of the CDR3 is TGCGCCAGCAGCCCGGAGGTTCCCCGAGGTGAAAAACTGTTTTTT. Protein product: CASSPEVPRGEKLFF. Full variable domain (remainder filled in from reference TRBV5-1 and TRBJ1-4): KAGVTQTPRYLIKTRGQQVTLSCSPISGHRSVSWYQQTPGQGLQFLFEYFSETQRNKGNFPGRFSGRQFSNSRSEMNVSTLELGDSALYLCASSPEVPRGEKLFFGSGTQLSVL.